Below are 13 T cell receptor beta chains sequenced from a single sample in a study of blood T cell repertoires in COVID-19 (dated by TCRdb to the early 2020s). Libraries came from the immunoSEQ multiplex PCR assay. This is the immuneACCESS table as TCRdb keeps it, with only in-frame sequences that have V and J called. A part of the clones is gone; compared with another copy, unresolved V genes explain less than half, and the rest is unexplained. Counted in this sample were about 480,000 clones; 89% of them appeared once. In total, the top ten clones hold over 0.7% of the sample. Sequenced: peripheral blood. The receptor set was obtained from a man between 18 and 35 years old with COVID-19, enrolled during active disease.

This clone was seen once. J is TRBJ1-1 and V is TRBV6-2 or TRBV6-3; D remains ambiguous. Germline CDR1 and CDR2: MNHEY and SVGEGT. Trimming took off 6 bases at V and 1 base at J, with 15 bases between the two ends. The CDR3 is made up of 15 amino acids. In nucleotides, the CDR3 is TGTGCCAGCAGCCACCCGATGGCTCAGAACACTGAAGCTTTCTTT. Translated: CASSHPMAQNTEAFF.

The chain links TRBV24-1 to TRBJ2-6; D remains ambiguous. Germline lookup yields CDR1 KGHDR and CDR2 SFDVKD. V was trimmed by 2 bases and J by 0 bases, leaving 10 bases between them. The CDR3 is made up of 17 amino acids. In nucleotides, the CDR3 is TGTGCCACCAGTGATTCGGGTCCGACCTCTGGGGCCAACGTCCTGACTTTC. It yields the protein CATSDSGPTSGANVLTF.

The CDR3 is CASSPGTDRSPLHF. The CDR3 bases are TGTGCCAGCAGTCCCGGGACAGATCGGTCACCCCTCCACTTT. The J gene is TRBJ1-6, the V gene TRBV6-5; 7 bases map to TRBD1. V was pared by 5 bases and J by 10 bases, with 8 bases of the junction left unmatched. Germline-derived CDR1 and CDR2 are MNHEY and SVGAGI. CDR3 size: 14 residues.

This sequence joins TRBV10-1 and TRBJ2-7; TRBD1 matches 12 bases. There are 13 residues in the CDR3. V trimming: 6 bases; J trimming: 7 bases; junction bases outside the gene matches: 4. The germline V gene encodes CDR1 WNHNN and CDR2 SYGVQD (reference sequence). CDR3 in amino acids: CASSRDRGREQYF. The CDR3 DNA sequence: TGCGCCAGCAGCCGGGACAGGGGGCGAGAGCAGTACTTC.

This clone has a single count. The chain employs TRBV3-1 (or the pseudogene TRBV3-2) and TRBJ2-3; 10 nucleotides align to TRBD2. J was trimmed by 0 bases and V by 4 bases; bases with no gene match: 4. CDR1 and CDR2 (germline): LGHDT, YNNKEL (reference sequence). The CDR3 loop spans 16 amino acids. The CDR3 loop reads CASSPIAGGSTDTQYF. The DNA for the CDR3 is TGTGCCAGCAGCCCAATAGCGGGGGGAAGCACAGATACGCAGTATTTT.

For the CDR3, the DNA is TGTGCCAGCAGTGGGGGGGAGTCCGGTTCCTACAATGAGCAGTTCTTC. Encoded protein: CASSGGESGSYNEQFF. The V and J genes are TRBV2 and TRBJ2-1; tentative D call: TRBD2 (6 bases). CDR1 and CDR2 (germline): SNHLY, FYNNEI. The CDR3 has 16 amino acids. The V and J ends lost 4 bases and 1 base respectively, with 14 bases between them.

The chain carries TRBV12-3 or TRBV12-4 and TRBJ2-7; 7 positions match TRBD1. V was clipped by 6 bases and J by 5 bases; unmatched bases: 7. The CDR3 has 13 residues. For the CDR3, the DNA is TGTGCCAGCAGGAGACAGGGCGGACACGAGCAGTACTTC. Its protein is CASRRQGGHEQYF.

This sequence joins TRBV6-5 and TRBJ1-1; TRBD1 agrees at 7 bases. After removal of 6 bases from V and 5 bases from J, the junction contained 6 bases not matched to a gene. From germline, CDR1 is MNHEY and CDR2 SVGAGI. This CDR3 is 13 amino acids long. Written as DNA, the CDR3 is TGTGCCAGCAGAACGACAGGGAGTACTGAAGCTTTCTTT. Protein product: CASRTTGSTEAFF.

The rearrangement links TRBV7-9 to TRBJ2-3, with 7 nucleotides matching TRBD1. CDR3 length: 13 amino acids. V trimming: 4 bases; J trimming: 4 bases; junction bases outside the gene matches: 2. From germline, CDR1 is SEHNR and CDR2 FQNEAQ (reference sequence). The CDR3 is CASSSTGSDTQYF. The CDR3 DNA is TGTGCCAGCAGCTCGACAGGGTCAGATACGCAGTATTTT.

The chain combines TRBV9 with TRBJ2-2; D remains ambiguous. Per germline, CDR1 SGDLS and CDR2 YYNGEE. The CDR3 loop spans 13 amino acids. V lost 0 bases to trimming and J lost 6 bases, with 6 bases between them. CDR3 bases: TGTGCCAGCAGCGTAGACGGGTCCGGGGAGCTGTTTTTT. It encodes CASSVDGSGELFF.

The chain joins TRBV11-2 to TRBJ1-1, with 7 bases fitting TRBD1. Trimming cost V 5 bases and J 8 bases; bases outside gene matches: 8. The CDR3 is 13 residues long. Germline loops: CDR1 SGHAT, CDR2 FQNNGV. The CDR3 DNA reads TGTGCCAGCAGCCTCGAGGACAGGTTGGAAGCTTTCTTT. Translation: CASSLEDRLEAFF.

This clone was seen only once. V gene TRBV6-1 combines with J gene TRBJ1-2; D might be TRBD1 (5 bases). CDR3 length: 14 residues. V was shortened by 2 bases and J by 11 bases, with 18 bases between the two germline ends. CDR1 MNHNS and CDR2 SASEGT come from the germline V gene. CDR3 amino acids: CASSERPGPLIYTF. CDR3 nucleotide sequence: TGTGCCAGCAGTGAACGTCCAGGGCCTCTGATATACACCTTC.

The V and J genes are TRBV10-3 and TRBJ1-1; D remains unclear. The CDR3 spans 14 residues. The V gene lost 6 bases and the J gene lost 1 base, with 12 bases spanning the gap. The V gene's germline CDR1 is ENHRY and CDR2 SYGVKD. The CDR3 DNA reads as TGTGCCATCAGCGTCACAGATAAGAACACTGAAGCTTTCTTT. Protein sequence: CAISVTDKNTEAFF.